This TCR beta chain was observed in a study of shared clonotypes between healthy human individuals. Background on the study: Per-donor plates numbered three CD4 naive, three CD4 memory, two CD8 naive and one CD8 memory.

The study's findings and limits: Large depth notwithstanding, sorted-subset sequencing proved incomplete by rarefaction.

Turning to this clone: Its target is not known.

Germline V gene sequence: CDR1 GTSNPN, CDR2 SVGIG (reference sequence). The ends were cut back, 5 bases at V and 5 bases at J, with 15 bases in the middle. There are 13 residues in the CDR3. Only in-frame clones appear in the TCRdb table, and some are missing; sequencing was by immunoSEQ multiplex PCR. This repertoire shows fewer than 1 million clones, just over 95% found once; its top ten account for approximately 0.2%. Naive CD8 cells were CD45RO-negative, positively selected for CCR7, excluding terminally differentiated effector memory CD45RA+ cells. Adults of Caucasian background living in Nashville, Tennessee made up all donors.

Source material: naive CD8+ T cells sorted from blood. The clonotype originates from a man aged 30-40 years in good health. The V and J genes are TRBV30 and TRBJ1-2; D possibly corresponds to TRBD1 (6 bases). The CDR3 bases are TGTGCCTGGTCCCAGGGGCTTGGATATGGCTACACCTTC. This gives the protein CAWSQGLGYGYTF.